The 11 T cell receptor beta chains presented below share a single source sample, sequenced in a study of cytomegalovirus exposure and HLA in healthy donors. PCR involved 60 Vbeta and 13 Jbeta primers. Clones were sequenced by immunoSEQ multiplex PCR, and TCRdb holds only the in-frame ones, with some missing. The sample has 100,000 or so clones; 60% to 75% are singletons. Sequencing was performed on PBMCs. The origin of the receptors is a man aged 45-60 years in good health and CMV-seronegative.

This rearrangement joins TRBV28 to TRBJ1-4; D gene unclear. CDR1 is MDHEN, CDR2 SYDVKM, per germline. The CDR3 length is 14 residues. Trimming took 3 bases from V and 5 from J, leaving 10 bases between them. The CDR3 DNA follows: TGTGCCAGCAGTTTGAGGCGGCGAAATGAAAAACTGTTTTTT. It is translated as CASSLRRRNEKLFF.

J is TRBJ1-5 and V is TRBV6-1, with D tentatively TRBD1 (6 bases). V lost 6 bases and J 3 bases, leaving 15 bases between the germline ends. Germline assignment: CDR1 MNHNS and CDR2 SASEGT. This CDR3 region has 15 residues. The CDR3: CASRTPWGHNQPQHF. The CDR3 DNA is TGTGCCAGCAGGACGCCCTGGGGGCACAATCAGCCCCAGCATTTT.

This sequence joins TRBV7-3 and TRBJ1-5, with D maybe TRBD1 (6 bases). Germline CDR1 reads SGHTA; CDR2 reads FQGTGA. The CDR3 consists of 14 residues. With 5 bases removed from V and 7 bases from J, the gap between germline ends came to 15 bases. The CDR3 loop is CASSMGAGGQPQHF. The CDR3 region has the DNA TGTGCCAGCAGCATGGGGGCGGGAGGCCAGCCCCAGCATTTT.

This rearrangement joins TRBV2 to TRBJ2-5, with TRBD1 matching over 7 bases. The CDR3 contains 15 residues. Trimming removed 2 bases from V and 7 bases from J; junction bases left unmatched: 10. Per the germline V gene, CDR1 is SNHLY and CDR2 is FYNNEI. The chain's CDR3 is CASSETQTGVGTQYF. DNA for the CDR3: TGTGCCAGCAGTGAAACACAAACAGGGGTTGGGACCCAGTACTTC.

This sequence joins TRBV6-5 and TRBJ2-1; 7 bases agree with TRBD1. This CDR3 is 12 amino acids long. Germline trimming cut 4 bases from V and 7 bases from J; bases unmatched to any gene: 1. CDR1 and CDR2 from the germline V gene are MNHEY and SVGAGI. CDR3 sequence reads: CASSLQGNEQFF. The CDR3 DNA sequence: TGTGCCAGCAGTTTACAGGGGAATGAGCAGTTCTTC.

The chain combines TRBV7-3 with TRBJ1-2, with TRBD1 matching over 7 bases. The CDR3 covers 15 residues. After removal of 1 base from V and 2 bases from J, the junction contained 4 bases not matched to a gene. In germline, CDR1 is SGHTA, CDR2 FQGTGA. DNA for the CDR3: TGTGCCAGCAGCTTAAACGCGGGACAGAACTATGGCTACACCTTC. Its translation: CASSLNAGQNYGYTF.

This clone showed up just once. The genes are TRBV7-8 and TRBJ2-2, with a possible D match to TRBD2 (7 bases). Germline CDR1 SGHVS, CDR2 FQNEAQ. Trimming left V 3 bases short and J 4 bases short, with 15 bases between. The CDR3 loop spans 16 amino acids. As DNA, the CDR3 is TGTGCCAGCAGCTTGTCGGGCCGGGGGGCCACCGGGGAGCTGTTTTTT. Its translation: CASSLSGRGATGELFF.

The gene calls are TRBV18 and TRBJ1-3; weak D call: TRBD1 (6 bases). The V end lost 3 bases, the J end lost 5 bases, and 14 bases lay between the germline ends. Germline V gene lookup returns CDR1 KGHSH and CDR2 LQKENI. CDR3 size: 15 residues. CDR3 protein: CASSPTQGMRNTIYF. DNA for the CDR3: TGTGCCAGCTCACCCACACAGGGTATGAGAAACACCATATATTTT.

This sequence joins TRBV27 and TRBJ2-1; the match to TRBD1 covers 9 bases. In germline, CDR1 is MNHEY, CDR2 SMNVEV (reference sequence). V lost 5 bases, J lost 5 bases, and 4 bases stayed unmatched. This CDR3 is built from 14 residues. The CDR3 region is CASSRTGANNEQFF. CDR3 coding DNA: TGTGCCAGCAGTCGGACAGGGGCCAACAATGAGCAGTTCTTC.

The CDR3: CASSRGTAEAFF. CDR3 DNA: TGTGCCAGCAGTCGAGGGACAGCTGAAGCTTTCTTT. This rearrangement joins TRBV6-5 to TRBJ1-1; TRBD1 aligns across 7 bases. V shed 5 bases and J 6 bases; nucleotides not matched to a gene: 3. Germline V gene data show CDR1 as MNHEY and CDR2 as SVGAGI. CDR3 length: 12 residues.

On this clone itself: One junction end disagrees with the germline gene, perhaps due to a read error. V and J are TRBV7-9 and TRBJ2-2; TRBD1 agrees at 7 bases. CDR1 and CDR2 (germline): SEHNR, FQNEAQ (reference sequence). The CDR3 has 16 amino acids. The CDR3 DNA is TGTTCCAGCAGCTTCCGACAGGGCCAGAACACCGGGGAGCTGTTTTTT. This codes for CSSSFRQGQNTGELFF.